This T cell receptor (beta chain) was retrieved from a study of T cell repertoires in cytomegalovirus infection. Comment on this clonotype: Its antigen is not identified.

Each CDR3 protein gets one entry after TCRdb re-called the reads with MiXCR. In the table there are 100,000 to 150,000 distinct CDR3 sequences, approximately 24% of which are singletons. Trimming removed 0 bases at V and 3 bases at J, with 13 bases between. The CDR3 runs to 15 residues. Germline CDR1 SGHRS, CDR2 YFSETQ. The J gene is TRBJ2-7, the V gene TRBV5-1; D unresolved. This receptor was identified in a human donor in good health (CMV status not recorded). Some clones in this sample may be carry-over from other donors' samples. The source material was PBMCs, sequenced either directly or after in vitro stimulation (not recorded which). The CDR3 here is CASSLEAGFRYEQYF. In nucleotides, the CDR3 is TGCGCCAGCAGCTTGGAAGCTGGGTTCCGCTACGAGCAGTACTTC. Combining the CDR3 with reference TRBV5-1 and TRBJ2-7 gives the whole variable domain KAGVTQTPRYLIKTRGQQVTLSCSPISGHRSVSWYQQTPGQGLQFLFEYFSETQRNKGNFPGRFSGRQFSNSRSEMNVSTLELGDSALYLCASSLEAGFRYEQYFGPGTRLTVT.